Listed below are T cell receptor beta chains from one sample, sequenced in a study of cytomegalovirus exposure and HLA in healthy donors. Only in-frame clones appear in the TCRdb table, and some are missing; sequencing was by immunoSEQ multiplex PCR. The sample includes more than 130,000 clones, nearly 80% seen only once; the top ten take 4.5% to 6.5%. The sample was PBMCs. The receptor set was obtained from a male donor in good health and CMV-seronegative. CDR3s include the opening cysteine and the closing phenylalanine or tryptophan. A D gene is named only where the DNA matches it firmly. The size field is filled for only some rows; it gives once, few, many or a size class.

TRBD1	-	TRBJ1-5	TRBV4-2	TGTGCCAGCAGCCATCCGGGACAGCCCGAGCATTTT	CASSHPGQPEHF
TRBD2	-	TRBJ2-1	TRBV4-3	TGCGCCAGCAGCCAAGAAGCGGGATCCTCCTCTGGTGGTGAGCAGTTCTTC	CASSQEAGSSSGGEQFF
TRBD2	-	TRBJ2-2	TRBV4-3	TGCGCCAGCAGCTCCGGGGAGGGGCCTGCCGGGGAGCTGTTTTTT	CASSSGEGPAGELFF
TRBD1	-	TRBJ1-2	TRBV6-5	TGTGCCAGCAGTTACTCTGACAGGGGGTATGGCTACACCTTC	CASSYSDRGYGYTF
-	-	TRBJ1-1	TRBV9	TGTGCCAGCAGCCCCCAATACACTGAAGCTTTCTTT	CASSPQYTEAFF
-	-	TRBJ2-1	TRBV7-9	TGTGCCAGCAGCACGACGCGGAATGAGCAGTTCTTC	CASSTTRNEQFF
-	-	TRBJ2-7	TRBV5-1	TGCGCCAGCAGCGTTGAGAGGGAACTTTCCTACGAGCAGTACTTC	CASSVERELSYEQYF
TRBD1	-	TRBJ2-7	TRBV9	TGTGCCAGCAGCGGACAAAGATCGGGACAGGGTCCCTACGAGCAGTACTTC	CASSGQRSGQGPYEQYF
TRBD1	-	TRBJ2-7	TRBV5-5	TGTGCCAGCATCCGGACAGGGGGGACCTACGAGCAGTACTTC	CASIRTGGTYEQYF
TRBD2	-	TRBJ2-5	TRBV7-2	TGTGCCAGCAGCTTGTGGGGGGGACCTCAAGAGACCCAGTACTTC	CASSLWGGPQETQYF
-	-	TRBJ2-7	TRBV18	TGTGCCAGCTCATTGGGGACACCCCGCGACGAGCAGTACTTC	CASSLGTPRDEQYF
TRBD1	few	TRBJ2-7	TRBV7-3	TGTGCCAGCAGCTATTCAGGGGGTTATGGGTCCTACGAGCAGTACTTC	CASSYSGGYGSYEQYF
-	-	TRBJ1-3	TRBV4-1	TGCGCCAGCAGCCAAGGAGAGACAGTACGAAACACCATATATTTT	CASSQGETVRNTIYF
-	-	TRBJ2-1	TRBV4-3	TGCGCCAGCAGCCAAGTAAAGACAGCGAAGGGTGGTAATGAGCAGTTCTTC	CASSQVKTAKGGNEQFF
TRBD1	-	TRBJ1-4	TRBV9	TGTGCCAGCAGCGTAGACAGGGGATCTAATGAAAAACTGTTTTTT	CASSVDRGSNEKLFF
TRBD2	-	TRBJ2-3	TRBV4-3	TGCGCCAGCAGCCAAGCTAGGGAGGGAACACAGTATTTT	CASSQAREGTQYF
-	-	TRBJ2-7	TRBV4-1	TGCGCCAGCAGCCAAGTCCCAGGGGAGTCCTACGAGCAGTACTTC	CASSQVPGESYEQYF
-	-	TRBJ2-5	TRBV4-3	TGCGCCAGCAGCCAAGGAACAGGGAAGACCCAGTACTTC	CASSQGTGKTQYF
-	-	TRBJ1-3	TRBV5-1	TGCGCCAGCAGCTTGGGACAGAGAATATATTTT	CASSLGQRIYF
-	-	TRBJ2-3	TRBV6-4	TGTGCCAGCAGTCCCCCAAGGGGGGGGGCGGAAGATACGCAGTATTTT	CASSPPRGGAEDTQYF
TRBD1	-	TRBJ2-7	TRBV9	TGTGCCAGCAGCCAAGGGACAGGCCTGGGCTCCTACGAGCAGTACTTC	CASSQGTGLGSYEQYF
TRBD1	once	TRBJ2-3	TRBV5-1	TGCGCCAGCAGCTTGGTAACGCCGGGACAGCTAACAGATACGCAGTATTTT	CASSLVTPGQLTDTQYF
TRBD1	-	TRBJ1-5	TRBV9	TGTGCCAGCAGCGGGGGACAGGGTGATCAGCCCCAGCATTTT	CASSGGQGDQPQHF
TRBD1	-	TRBJ2-2	TRBV7-9	TGTGCCAGCAGCCCCGACAGGGCCACCGGGGAGCTGTTTTTT	CASSPDRATGELFF
TRBD1	-	TRBJ1-1	TRBV4-3	TGCGCCAGCAGCCAAGATCAGTTTTTTCAGGGGGCGGGGAGTGAAGCTTTCTTT	CASSQDQFFQGAGSEAFF
-	few	TRBJ1-2	TRBV6-1	TGTGCCAGCAGTGAAGCCTTAAGCAGGGGCCGGCTACGAGGCTATGGCTACACCTTC	CASSEALSRGRLRGYGYTF
-	-	TRBJ2-5	TRBV5-1	TGCGCCAGCAGCTTTGACTTGGGAGAGACCCAGTACTTC	CASSFDLGETQYF
-	-	TRBJ1-1	TRBV6-1	TGTGCCAGCAGCAGGGGATTCCCGAAGACTGAAGCTTTCTTT	CASSRGFPKTEAFF
-	few	TRBJ2-1	TRBV4-1	TGCGCCAGCAGCCAAGTCGATCGGGGGTCCTACAATGAGCAGTTCTTC	CASSQVDRGSYNEQFF
-	-	TRBJ1-1	TRBV21-1	TGTGCCAGCAGCAAAATTACGGGGGGGAGGAACACTGAAGCTTTCTTT	CASSKITGGRNTEAFF
TRBD2	few	TRBJ2-3	TRBV4-3	TGCGCCAGCAGCCCCCGGGAGGCCGCCACAGATACGCAGTATTTT	CASSPREAATDTQYF
-	-	TRBJ1-2	TRBV7-9	TGTGCCAGCAGCCCCGGGACATGGAACTATGGCTACACCTTC	CASSPGTWNYGYTF
TRBD1	-	TRBJ1-1	TRBV27	TGTGCCAGCACACCCGGGACAGGGTGGAACACTGAAGCTTTCTTT	CASTPGTGWNTEAFF
TRBD1	-	TRBJ2-5	TRBV7-7	TGTGCTAGCAGCCTAGACAGGGGTGAGACCCAGTACTTC	CASSLDRGETQYF
TRBD1	-	TRBJ2-2	TRBV7-2	TGTGCCAGCAGCTTTAAGGGGGCTGGGGAGCTGTTTTTT	CASSFKGAGELFF
-	-	TRBJ1-1	TRBV7-6	TGTGCCAGCAGCTTAGCGGGCGGGTTCGAAGCTTTCTTT	CASSLAGGFEAFF
TRBD2	-	TRBJ2-5	TRBV6-5	TGTGCCAGCATATCAGCGGGGGGGCCGAAGACCCAGTACTTC	CASISAGGPKTQYF
TRBD1	-	TRBJ2-5	TRBV27	TGTGCCAGCACGGGACAGGGAGGGGAGACCCAGTACTTC	CASTGQGGETQYF
-	-	TRBJ2-3	TRBV27	TGTGCCAGCAGCTACGCGCGGGGCACAGATACGCAGTATTTT	CASSYARGTDTQYF
TRBD1	-	TRBJ2-7	TRBV29-1	TGCAGCGTTGAGGAGACAGGGATCTACGAGCAGTACTTC	CSVEETGIYEQYF
-	-	TRBJ2-7	TRBV7-2	TGTGCCAGCAGCCCCAGGAGGGACTTTTCCTACGAGCAGTACTTC	CASSPRRDFSYEQYF
-	-	TRBJ1-1	TRBV30	TGTGCCTGGAGGGCCGACACTGAAGCTTTCTTT	CAWRADTEAFF
TRBD1	-	TRBJ2-1	TRBV28	TGTGCCAGCAGTTTCCGAAGACAGGGCAATGAGCAGTTCTTC	CASSFRRQGNEQFF
TRBD2	-	TRBJ2-1	TRBV14	TGTGCCAGCAGCCGGAGCGGGGGGGCCGGTGAGCAGTTCTTC	CASSRSGGAGEQFF
-	few	TRBJ2-2	TRBV5-4	TGTGCCAGCAGCTTGGCCAGGCAGCCCGGGGAGCTGTTTTTT	CASSLARQPGELFF
-	-	TRBJ2-4	TRBV18	TGTGCCAGCTCACCAAGGGGAAACATTCAGTACTTC	CASSPRGNIQYF
-	-	TRBJ1-3	TRBV7-9	TGTGCCAGCAGCCCAGCCCGACGGGTTAACTCTGGAAACACCATATATTTT	CASSPARRVNSGNTIYF
TRBD1	-	TRBJ1-2	TRBV6-5	TGTGCCAGCAGTTACAGGGGGCGTTTCTATGGCTACACCTTC	CASSYRGRFYGYTF
-	-	TRBJ2-1	TRBV5-1	TGCGCCAGCAGCCGCGGACACCACAATGAGCAGTTCTTC	CASSRGHHNEQFF